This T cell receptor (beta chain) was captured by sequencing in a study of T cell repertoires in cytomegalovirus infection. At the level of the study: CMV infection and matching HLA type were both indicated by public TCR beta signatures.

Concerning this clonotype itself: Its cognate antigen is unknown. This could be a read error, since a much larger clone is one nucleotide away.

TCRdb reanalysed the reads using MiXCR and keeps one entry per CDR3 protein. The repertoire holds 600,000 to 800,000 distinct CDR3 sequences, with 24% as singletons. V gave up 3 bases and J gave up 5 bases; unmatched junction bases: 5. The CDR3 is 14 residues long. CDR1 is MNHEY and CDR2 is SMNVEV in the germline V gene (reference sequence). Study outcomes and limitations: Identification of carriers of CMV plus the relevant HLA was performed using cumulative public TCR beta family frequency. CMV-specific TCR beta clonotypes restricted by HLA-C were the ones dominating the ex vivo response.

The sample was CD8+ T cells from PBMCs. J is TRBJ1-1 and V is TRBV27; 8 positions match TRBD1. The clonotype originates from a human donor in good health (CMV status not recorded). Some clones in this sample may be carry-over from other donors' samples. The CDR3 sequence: CASSFTGGKTEAFF. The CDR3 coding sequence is TGTGCCAGCAGTTTTACAGGGGGTAAAACTGAAGCTTTCTTT.